This is a list of T cell receptor beta chains from one sample in a study of blood T cells in healthy people across ages. TCRdb reprocessed the 5' RACE reads via MiXCR and lists one record per CDR3 protein. The table includes around 800,000 distinct CDR3 sequences, around 62% detected once. Specimen: blood. The receptors come from a man aged 25-45 years in good health. The CDR3 runs from the conserved cysteine through the conserved F or W. The D gene is left open where the match is weak. Only part of the rows carry a size: once, few, many, or a class if the clone is expanded.

>TRBV6-5|-|TRBJ1-2|-
CASSYGTGLYGYTF
TGTGCCAGCAGTTACGGGACGGGACTCTATGGCTACACCTTC
>TRBV7-9|-|TRBJ1-6|-
CASTRDGAGNSPLHF
TGTGCCAGCACTCGAGATGGGGCAGGGAATTCACCCCTCCACTTT
>TRBV7-2|-|TRBJ2-5|medium-sized
CASTTQPAGGETQYF
TGTGCCAGCACGACACAGCCTGCAGGGGGGGAGACCCAGTACTTC
>TRBV7-3|-|TRBJ2-2|-
CASSPTPTGNTGELFF
TGTGCCAGCAGCCCAACCCCAACCGGAAACACCGGGGAGCTGTTTTTT
>TRBV4-2|-|TRBJ2-1|-
CASSDRQGAGNEQFF
TGTGCCAGCAGCGACAGACAGGGAGCGGGCAATGAGCAGTTCTTC
>TRBV12-3/TRBV12-4|TRBD2|TRBJ2-3|-
CASSSTSGDTDTQYF
TGTGCCAGCAGTTCGACTAGCGGCGACACAGATACGCAGTATTTT
>TRBV6-4|-|TRBJ2-3|-
CASSDGDTQYF
TGTGCCAGCAGTGATGGAGATACGCAGTATTTT
>TRBV5-6|TRBD2|TRBJ2-7|-
CASSFDTSGALYEQYF
TGTGCCAGCAGCTTCGATACTAGCGGGGCACTGTACGAGCAGTACTTC
>TRBV10-3|-|TRBJ2-5|many
CAISGENQETQYF
TGTGCCATCAGTGGAGAAAACCAAGAGACCCAGTACTTC
>TRBV9|TRBD1|TRBJ2-5|-
CASSVAGRGIETQYF
TGTGCCAGCAGCGTAGCGGGCAGGGGGATTGAGACCCAGTACTTC
>TRBV7-2|TRBD2|TRBJ2-1|-
CASSLDGTRSNEQFF
TGTGCCAGCAGCTTAGATGGGACTAGGTCTAATGAGCAGTTCTTC
>TRBV27|TRBD1|TRBJ2-7|-
CASGDRGQDEQYF
TGTGCCAGCGGGGACAGGGGGCAGGACGAGCAGTACTTC
>TRBV5-8|-|TRBJ2-7|-
CASSFLSTHEQYF
TGTGCCAGCAGCTTTTTGAGTACCCACGAGCAGTACTTC
>TRBV9|TRBD1|TRBJ2-7|-
CASRWDRGSDEQYF
TGTGCCAGCAGGTGGGACAGGGGGTCCGACGAGCAGTACTTC
>TRBV12-3/TRBV12-4|TRBD2|TRBJ2-5|few
CASSSYSGGQETQYF
TGTGCCAGCAGTTCTTATAGCGGGGGACAAGAGACCCAGTACTTC